This is a list of T cell receptor beta chains from one sample in a study of ipilimumab plus nivolumab after autologous stem cell transplantation. The data were produced by immunoSEQ multiplex PCR, yet TCRdb's version contains in-frame clones alone and is incomplete. The sample holds 8,000 to 13,000 clones, about 78% seen once. The material sequenced was PBMCs, taken in a trial of ipilimumab plus nivolumab as post-transplant consolidation. These receptors came from a male donor with diffuse large B-cell lymphoma. Each CDR3 is given with its conserved first and last residue. The D gene is left open where the match is weak. Expanded clones get a size class; other rows say once, few or many, or leave the size out.

J gene: TRBJ1-4; V gene: TRBV6-5; D gene: -; clone size: -; CDR3 DNA: TGTGCCAGCAGTCCGTCGCGGGGCGCTTGGGAAAAACTGTTTTTT; CDR3 protein: CASSPSRGAWEKLFF
J gene: TRBJ2-1; V gene: TRBV11-2; D gene: TRBD2; clone size: -; CDR3 DNA: TGTGCCAGCAGCTTAGTCCCTAGCGGGGTGGCCTACAATGAGCAGTTCTTC; CDR3 protein: CASSLVPSGVAYNEQFF
J gene: TRBJ2-3; V gene: TRBV5-8; D gene: TRBD2; clone size: -; CDR3 DNA: TGTGCCAGCAGCTACGGACTAGCGGGGGGGCTGTCAGATACGCAGTATTTT; CDR3 protein: CASSYGLAGGLSDTQYF
J gene: TRBJ2-2; V gene: TRBV6-5; D gene: -; clone size: few; CDR3 DNA: TGTGCCAGCAGTTACGGCGGACCTACCGGGGAGCTGTTTTTT; CDR3 protein: CASSYGGPTGELFF
J gene: TRBJ2-1; V gene: TRBV28; D gene: TRBD2; clone size: -; CDR3 DNA: TGTGCCAGCAGCGCGGGTGAGAGCGGGGGTCGCCTTGCGTTCTTC; CDR3 protein: CASSAGESGGRLAFF
J gene: TRBJ2-7; V gene: TRBV18; D gene: TRBD1; clone size: -; CDR3 DNA: TGTGCCAGCTCACCAACAGGGGGTTCCTACGAGCAGTACTTC; CDR3 protein: CASSPTGGSYEQYF
J gene: TRBJ1-2; V gene: TRBV19; D gene: -; clone size: -; CDR3 DNA: TGTGCCAGTACTACCGGACGGAACTATGGCTACACCTTC; CDR3 protein: CASTTGRNYGYTF
J gene: TRBJ2-5; V gene: TRBV5-5; D gene: -; clone size: once; CDR3 DNA: TGTGCCAGCAGCTTGGCCCAGACGGAGACCCAGTACTTC; CDR3 protein: CASSLAQTETQYF
J gene: TRBJ2-3; V gene: TRBV15; D gene: -; clone size: few; CDR3 DNA: TGTGCCACCAGCAGGGGGCAAGGCACAGATACGCAGTATTTT; CDR3 protein: CATSRGQGTDTQYF
J gene: TRBJ2-7; V gene: TRBV6-5; D gene: -; clone size: -; CDR3 DNA: TGTGCCAGCAGTTACTCGCAGGGGTCCTACGAGCAGTACTTC; CDR3 protein: CASSYSQGSYEQYF
J gene: TRBJ1-5; V gene: TRBV30; D gene: -; clone size: -; CDR3 DNA: TGTGCCTGGAGTAGGGACACGAATCAGCCCCAGCATTTT; CDR3 protein: CAWSRDTNQPQHF
J gene: TRBJ2-6; V gene: TRBV7-9; D gene: TRBD1; clone size: few; CDR3 DNA: TGTGCCAGCAGCTCACCCGGGACAGTAGGGACTGGGGCCAACGTCCTGACTTTC; CDR3 protein: CASSSPGTVGTGANVLTF
J gene: TRBJ1-1; V gene: TRBV28; D gene: -; clone size: few; CDR3 DNA: TGTGCCAGCTCGAACTGGGGGCGCACTGAAGCTTTCTTT; CDR3 protein: CASSNWGRTEAFF
J gene: TRBJ1-3; V gene: TRBV23-1; D gene: -; clone size: -; CDR3 DNA: TGCGCCAGCAGTCCTGGACACTACGGCGGGGGAAACACCATATATTTT; CDR3 protein: CASSPGHYGGGNTIYF
J gene: TRBJ2-6; V gene: TRBV14; D gene: -; clone size: -; CDR3 DNA: TGTGCCAGCAGCCAAGGGGGGCACGGCTCTGGGGCCAACGTCCTGACTTTC; CDR3 protein: CASSQGGHGSGANVLTF
J gene: TRBJ2-5; V gene: TRBV5-6; D gene: -; clone size: -; CDR3 DNA: TGTGCCAGCAGCTCTGCGGGATCTCACCAGGAGACCCAGTACTTC; CDR3 protein: CASSSAGSHQETQYF
J gene: TRBJ1-3; V gene: TRBV6-1; D gene: TRBD1; clone size: -; CDR3 DNA: TGTGCCGGACAAGGGGGCGCCGACTCTGGAAACACCATATATTTT; CDR3 protein: CAGQGGADSGNTIYF
J gene: TRBJ1-6; V gene: TRBV2; D gene: TRBD1; clone size: -; CDR3 DNA: TGTGCCAGCAGTAACAGGGGCTTGTATAATTCACCCCTCCACTTT; CDR3 protein: CASSNRGLYNSPLHF
J gene: TRBJ2-7; V gene: TRBV14; D gene: TRBD2; clone size: few; CDR3 DNA: TGTGCCAGCAGCCAACTAGCGGGGGGCTACGAGCAGTACTTC; CDR3 protein: CASSQLAGGYEQYF
J gene: TRBJ2-7; V gene: TRBV14; D gene: TRBD2; clone size: -; CDR3 DNA: TGTGCCAGCAGCCAGGAGCGGGGGGGCCACGAGCAGTACTTC; CDR3 protein: CASSQERGGHEQYF
J gene: TRBJ2-7; V gene: TRBV27; D gene: -; clone size: -; CDR3 DNA: TGTGCCAGCAGTTTAACGCCAGGGGGGCTACGAGAGCAGTACTTC; CDR3 protein: CASSLTPGGLREQYF
J gene: TRBJ1-2; V gene: TRBV5-6; D gene: -; clone size: -; CDR3 DNA: TGTGCCAGCAGCTTGGCAGGCCCCGGCTATGGCTACACCTTC; CDR3 protein: CASSLAGPGYGYTF
J gene: TRBJ1-2; V gene: TRBV28; D gene: -; clone size: few; CDR3 DNA: TGTGCCGGAGGACGGAACTATGGCTACACCTTC; CDR3 protein: CAGGRNYGYTF
J gene: TRBJ2-7; V gene: TRBV28; D gene: TRBD1; clone size: -; CDR3 DNA: TGTGCCAGCGTTGAAGTCAGGCAGGGGGCCTACGAGCAGTACTTC; CDR3 protein: CASVEVRQGAYEQYF
J gene: TRBJ1-6; V gene: TRBV19; D gene: -; clone size: -; CDR3 DNA: TGTGCCAGTAGTCAAGGAAAGAGACAGACCTATAATTCACCCCTCCACTTT; CDR3 protein: CASSQGKRQTYNSPLHF
J gene: TRBJ2-6; V gene: TRBV27; D gene: TRBD1; clone size: -; CDR3 DNA: TGTGCCAGCAGTTGGACAGGGGCTGGGGCCAACGTCCTGACTTTC; CDR3 protein: CASSWTGAGANVLTF
J gene: TRBJ2-7; V gene: TRBV27; D gene: -; clone size: -; CDR3 DNA: TGTGCCAGCACCGACGTCTCTTTGGGTTACGAGCAGTACTTC; CDR3 protein: CASTDVSLGYEQYF
J gene: TRBJ1-4; V gene: TRBV18; D gene: -; clone size: -; CDR3 DNA: TGTGCCAGCTCACCACCTGGACCTAATGAAAAACTGTTTTTT; CDR3 protein: CASSPPGPNEKLFF
J gene: TRBJ1-1; V gene: TRBV30; D gene: -; clone size: -; CDR3 DNA: TGTGCCTGGAGTGTATTATCTGAAGCTTTCTTT; CDR3 protein: CAWSVLSEAFF
J gene: TRBJ1-4; V gene: TRBV7-6; D gene: -; clone size: -; CDR3 DNA: TGTGCCAGCAGCTTAGGACCAGCAGGGAAACTGTTTTTT; CDR3 protein: CASSLGPAGKLFF
J gene: TRBJ2-7; V gene: TRBV7-8; D gene: TRBD1; clone size: -; CDR3 DNA: TGTGCCAGCAGCCCATCCGGGACAGGGGTTTACGAGCAGTACTTC; CDR3 protein: CASSPSGTGVYEQYF
J gene: TRBJ2-2; V gene: TRBV5-6; D gene: TRBD2; clone size: once; CDR3 DNA: TGTGCCAGCAGCTTGGGTAGCGGGGTGCGCACCGGGGAGCTGTTTTTT; CDR3 protein: CASSLGSGVRTGELFF
J gene: TRBJ2-3; V gene: TRBV28; D gene: TRBD2; clone size: -; CDR3 DNA: TGTGCCAGCCGGAGGGCGGGGGGTCGCTTTGGCACAGATACGCAGTATTTT; CDR3 protein: CASRRAGGRFGTDTQYF
J gene: TRBJ2-7; V gene: TRBV28; D gene: TRBD2; clone size: -; CDR3 DNA: TGTGCCAGCAGTTTATGGAGCGGGGGTCCCTACGAGCAGTACTTC; CDR3 protein: CASSLWSGGPYEQYF
J gene: TRBJ2-2; V gene: TRBV2; D gene: -; clone size: -; CDR3 DNA: TGTGCCAGCAGTTCCCAGGGTCGGACCGGGGAGCTGTTTTTT; CDR3 protein: CASSSQGRTGELFF
J gene: TRBJ1-1; V gene: TRBV27; D gene: -; clone size: -; CDR3 DNA: TGTGCCAGCAGTCTAACAGGATACACTGAAGCTTTCTTT; CDR3 protein: CASSLTGYTEAFF
J gene: TRBJ2-7; V gene: TRBV6-1; D gene: -; clone size: -; CDR3 DNA: TGTGCCAGCAGCCCCAGGGGGGGCGAGCAGTACTTC; CDR3 protein: CASSPRGGEQYF
J gene: TRBJ1-6; V gene: TRBV5-5; D gene: -; clone size: few; CDR3 DNA: TGTGCCAGCAGCTTGACTCGACAGAATTCACCCCTCCACTTT; CDR3 protein: CASSLTRQNSPLHF
J gene: TRBJ2-3; V gene: TRBV5-1; D gene: TRBD2; clone size: few; CDR3 DNA: TGCGCCAGCAGACTAGCGGGGAACACAGATACGCAGTATTTT; CDR3 protein: CASRLAGNTDTQYF
J gene: TRBJ2-1; V gene: TRBV7-9; D gene: -; clone size: -; CDR3 DNA: TGTGCCAGCAGCGGGGGAGCCTACAATGAGCAGTTCTTC; CDR3 protein: CASSGGAYNEQFF
J gene: TRBJ1-1; V gene: TRBV18; D gene: TRBD1; clone size: -; CDR3 DNA: TGTGCCAGCTCACCACAGATGGGACAGGGGACGGGGATGAACACTGAAGCTTTCTTT; CDR3 protein: CASSPQMGQGTGMNTEAFF
J gene: TRBJ2-1; V gene: TRBV19; D gene: -; clone size: -; CDR3 DNA: TGTGCCAGTATCCCGTGGGGTGAAGATGAGCAGTTCTTC; CDR3 protein: CASIPWGEDEQFF
J gene: TRBJ1-2; V gene: TRBV7-6; D gene: TRBD1; clone size: -; CDR3 DNA: TGTGCCAGCAGCTCACAGGGGTACTATGGCTACACCTTC; CDR3 protein: CASSSQGYYGYTF
J gene: TRBJ2-3; V gene: TRBV9; D gene: TRBD2; clone size: -; CDR3 DNA: TGTGCCAGCAGCGTACACCTCCCTAGCGGGGGCACAGATACGCAGTATTTT; CDR3 protein: CASSVHLPSGGTDTQYF
J gene: TRBJ2-7; V gene: TRBV6-6; D gene: TRBD1; clone size: -; CDR3 DNA: TGTGCCAGCAGCCTCGGACAGGGGGCGCAGAACGAGCAGTACTTC; CDR3 protein: CASSLGQGAQNEQYF
J gene: TRBJ1-3; V gene: TRBV28; D gene: -; clone size: -; CDR3 DNA: TGTGCCAGCAGTCCCCCGGGGGTGGGGAACACCATATATTTT; CDR3 protein: CASSPPGVGNTIYF
J gene: TRBJ1-3; V gene: TRBV7-9; D gene: -; clone size: -; CDR3 DNA: TGTGCCAGCAGCTTAATCGAGAGAGCCTTTCGCTCTGGAAACACCATATATTTT; CDR3 protein: CASSLIERAFRSGNTIYF
J gene: TRBJ1-2; V gene: TRBV10-3; D gene: -; clone size: -; CDR3 DNA: TGTGCCATCAGTGAAACCTCCTTCCCCGGAGGGTATGGCTACACCTTC; CDR3 protein: CAISETSFPGGYGYTF
J gene: TRBJ2-7; V gene: TRBV9; D gene: TRBD1; clone size: -; CDR3 DNA: TGTGCCAGCAGCGTAGCTGGGGGACAGGGCTACGAGCAGTACTTC; CDR3 protein: CASSVAGGQGYEQYF
J gene: TRBJ2-3; V gene: TRBV7-9; D gene: -; clone size: -; CDR3 DNA: TGTGCCAGCAGCCCAGATGGACCTACTTTCACAGATACGCAGTATTTT; CDR3 protein: CASSPDGPTFTDTQYF
J gene: TRBJ1-3; V gene: TRBV5-8; D gene: -; clone size: -; CDR3 DNA: TGTGCCAGCAGCCTCGGGCAGACTTCTGGAAACACCATATATTTT; CDR3 protein: CASSLGQTSGNTIYF
J gene: TRBJ2-3; V gene: TRBV9; D gene: -; clone size: few; CDR3 DNA: TGTGCCAGCAGCGTAGATCGGGAGGGGGCCAGCACAGATACGCAGTATTTT; CDR3 protein: CASSVDREGASTDTQYF
J gene: TRBJ1-5; V gene: TRBV7-9; D gene: -; clone size: -; CDR3 DNA: TGTGCCAGCAGCTTAGGTTTAGGAAGTAATCAGCCCCAGCATTTT; CDR3 protein: CASSLGLGSNQPQHF
J gene: TRBJ2-5; V gene: TRBV5-1; D gene: -; clone size: -; CDR3 DNA: TGCGCCAGCAGTCGACGAGGGTCTTACCAAGAGACCCAGTACTTC; CDR3 protein: CASSRRGSYQETQYF
J gene: TRBJ1-2; V gene: TRBV9; D gene: TRBD1; clone size: -; CDR3 DNA: TGTGCCAGCAGCGGGTCTCAGGGGGTAAATGGCTACACCTTC; CDR3 protein: CASSGSQGVNGYTF
J gene: TRBJ1-6; V gene: TRBV27; D gene: -; clone size: -; CDR3 DNA: TGTGCCAGCAGTTTATGGGCGGATAATTCACCCCTCCACTTT; CDR3 protein: CASSLWADNSPLHF
J gene: TRBJ2-1; V gene: TRBV4-1; D gene: -; clone size: -; CDR3 DNA: TGCGCCAGCAGCCGGACAGCAAATGAGCAGTTCTTC; CDR3 protein: CASSRTANEQFF
J gene: TRBJ1-2; V gene: TRBV30; D gene: -; clone size: -; CDR3 DNA: TGTGCCTGGAAAATTACGGTGTCGGGCTACACCTTC; CDR3 protein: CAWKITVSGYTF
J gene: TRBJ1-5; V gene: TRBV6-6; D gene: -; clone size: -; CDR3 DNA: TGTGCCAGCAGTTACGGAGGCGCGGGGACCCAGCATTTT; CDR3 protein: CASSYGGAGTQHF